The present entry profiles one T cell receptor (beta chain) with its context. What it recognizes is unknown. The sample belongs to a study of T-cell memory formation after mild COVID-19. For the study at large: TCR clusters were mostly donor specific. General study results and limits: Clones that shrank (day 15 to 85) were balanced CD4/CD8, whereas later expanders leaned CD4+. Clonal second-wave expansions that peaked on day 37 had unconfirmed SARS-CoV-2 specificity.

Trimming pared 7 bases from V and 2 bases from J, leaving 15 bases between. The CDR3 sequence is 13 residues long. Germline V gives CDR1 GTSNPN, CDR2 SVGIG (reference sequence). MiXCR, run by TCRdb on the 5' RACE reads, gives a single entry per CDR3 protein. The data hold about 310,000 distinct CDR3 sequences, with about a sixth observed a single time. The chain uses TRBV30 and TRBJ2-7; D perhaps matches TRBD1 (5 bases). The TCR comes from a young man who had mild COVID-19 (a few samples of this study predate the infection). Cell type and time point are not known. The sample taken for sequencing was PBMCs or a T cell subset sorted from them (not recorded which). The CDR3 DNA reads as TGTGCCTTCAATCAGGGAAACCCCTACGAGCAGTACTTC. It codes for CAFNQGNPYEQYF.